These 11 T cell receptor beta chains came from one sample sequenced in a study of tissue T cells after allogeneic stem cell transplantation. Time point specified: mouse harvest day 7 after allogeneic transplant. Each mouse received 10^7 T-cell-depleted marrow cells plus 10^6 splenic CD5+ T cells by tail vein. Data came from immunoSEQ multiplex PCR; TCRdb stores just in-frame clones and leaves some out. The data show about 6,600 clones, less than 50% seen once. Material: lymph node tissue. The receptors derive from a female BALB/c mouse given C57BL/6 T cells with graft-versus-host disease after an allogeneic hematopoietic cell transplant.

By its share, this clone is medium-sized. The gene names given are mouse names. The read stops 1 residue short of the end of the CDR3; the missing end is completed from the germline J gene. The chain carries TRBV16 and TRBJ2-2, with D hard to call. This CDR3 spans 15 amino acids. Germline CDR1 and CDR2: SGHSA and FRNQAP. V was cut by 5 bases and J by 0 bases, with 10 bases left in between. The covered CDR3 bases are TGTGCAAGCAGCCCCCGGGAAGCAAACACCGGGCAGCTCTAC. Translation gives CASSPREANTGQLY. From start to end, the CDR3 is CASSPREANTGQLYF.

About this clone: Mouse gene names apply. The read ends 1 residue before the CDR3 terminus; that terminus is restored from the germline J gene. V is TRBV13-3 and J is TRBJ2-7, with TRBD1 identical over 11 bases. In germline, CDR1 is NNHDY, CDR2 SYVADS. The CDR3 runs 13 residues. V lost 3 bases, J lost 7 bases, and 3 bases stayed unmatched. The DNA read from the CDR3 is TGTGCCAGCAGTGGGGACAGGGGGAGGGAACAGTAC. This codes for CASSGDRGREQY. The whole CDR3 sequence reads CASSGDRGREQYF.

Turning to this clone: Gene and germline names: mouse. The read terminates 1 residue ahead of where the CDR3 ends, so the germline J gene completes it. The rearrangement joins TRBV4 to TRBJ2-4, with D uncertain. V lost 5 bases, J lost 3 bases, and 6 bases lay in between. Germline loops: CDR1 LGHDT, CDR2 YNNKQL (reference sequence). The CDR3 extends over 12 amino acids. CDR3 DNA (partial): TGTGCCAGCAGCCACCCCCAAAACACCTTGTAC. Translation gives CASSHPQNTLY. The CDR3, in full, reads CASSHPQNTLYF.

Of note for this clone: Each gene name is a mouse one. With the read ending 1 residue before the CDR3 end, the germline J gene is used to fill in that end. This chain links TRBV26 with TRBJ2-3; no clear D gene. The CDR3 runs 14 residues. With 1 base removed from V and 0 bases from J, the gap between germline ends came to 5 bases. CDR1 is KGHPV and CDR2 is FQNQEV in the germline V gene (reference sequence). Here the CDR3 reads CASSLLVSAETLYF. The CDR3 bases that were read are TGTGCCAGCAGTCTGTTAGTTAGTGCAGAAACGCTGTAT.

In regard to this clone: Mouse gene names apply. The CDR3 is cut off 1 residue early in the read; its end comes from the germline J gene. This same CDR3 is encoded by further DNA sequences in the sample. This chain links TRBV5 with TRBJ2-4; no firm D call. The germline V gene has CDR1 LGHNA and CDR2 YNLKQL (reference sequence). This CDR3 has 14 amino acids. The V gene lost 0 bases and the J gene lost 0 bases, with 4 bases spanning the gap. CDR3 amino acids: CASSQEGSQNTLYF. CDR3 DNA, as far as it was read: TGTGCCAGCAGCCAAGAAGGCAGTCAAAACACCTTGTAC.

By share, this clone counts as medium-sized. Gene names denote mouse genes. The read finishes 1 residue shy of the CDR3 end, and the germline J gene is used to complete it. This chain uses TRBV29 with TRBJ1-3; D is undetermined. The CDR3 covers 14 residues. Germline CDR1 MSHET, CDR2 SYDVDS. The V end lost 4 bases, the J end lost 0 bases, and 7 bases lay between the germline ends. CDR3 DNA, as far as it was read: TGTGCTAGCAGTTCGATAATTTCTGGAAATACGCTCTAT. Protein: CASSSIISGNTLY. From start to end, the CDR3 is CASSSIISGNTLYF.

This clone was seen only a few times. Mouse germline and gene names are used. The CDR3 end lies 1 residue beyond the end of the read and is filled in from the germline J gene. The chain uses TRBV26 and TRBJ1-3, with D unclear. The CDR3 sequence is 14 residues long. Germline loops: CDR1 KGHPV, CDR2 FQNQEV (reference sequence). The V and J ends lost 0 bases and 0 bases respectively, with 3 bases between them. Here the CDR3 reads CASSLSNSGNTLYF. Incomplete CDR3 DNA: TGTGCCAGCAGTCTGTCAAATTCTGGAAATACGCTCTAT.

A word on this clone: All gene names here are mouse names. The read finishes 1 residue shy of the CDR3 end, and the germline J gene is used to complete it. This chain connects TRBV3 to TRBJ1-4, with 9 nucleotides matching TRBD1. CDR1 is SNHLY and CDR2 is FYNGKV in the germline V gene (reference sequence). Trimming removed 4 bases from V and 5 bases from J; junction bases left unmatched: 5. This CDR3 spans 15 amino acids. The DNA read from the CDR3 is TGTGCCAGCAGCTCATCCGGGACAGGGAACGAAAGATTATTT. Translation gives CASSSSGTGNERLF. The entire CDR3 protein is CASSSSGTGNERLFF.

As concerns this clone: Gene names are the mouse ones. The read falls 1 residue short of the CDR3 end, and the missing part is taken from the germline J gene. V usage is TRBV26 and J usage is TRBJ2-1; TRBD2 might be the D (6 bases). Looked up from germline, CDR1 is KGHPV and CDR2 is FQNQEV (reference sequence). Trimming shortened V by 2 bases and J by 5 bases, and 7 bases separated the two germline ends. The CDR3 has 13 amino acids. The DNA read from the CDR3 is TGTGCCAGCAGTCTGGACTGGAATGCTGAGCAGTTC. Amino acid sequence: CASSLDWNAEQF. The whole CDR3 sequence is CASSLDWNAEQFF.

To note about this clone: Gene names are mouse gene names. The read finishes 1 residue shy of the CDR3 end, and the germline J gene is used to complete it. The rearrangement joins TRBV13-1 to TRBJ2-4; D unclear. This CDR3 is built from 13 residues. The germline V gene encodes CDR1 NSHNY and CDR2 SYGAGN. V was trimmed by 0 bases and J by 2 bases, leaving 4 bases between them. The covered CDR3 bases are TGTGCCAGCAGTGATGCCGATCAAAACACCTTGTAC. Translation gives CASSDADQNTLY. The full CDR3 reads CASSDADQNTLYF.

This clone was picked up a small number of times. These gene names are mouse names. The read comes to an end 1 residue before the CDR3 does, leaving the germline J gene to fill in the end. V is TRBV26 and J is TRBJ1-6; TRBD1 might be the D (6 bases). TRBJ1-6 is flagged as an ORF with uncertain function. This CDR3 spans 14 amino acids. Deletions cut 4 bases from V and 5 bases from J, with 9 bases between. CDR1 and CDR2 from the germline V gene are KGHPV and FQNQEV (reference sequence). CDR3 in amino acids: CASSRGQNNSPLYF. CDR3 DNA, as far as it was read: TGTGCCAGCAGTCGCGGACAGAATAATTCGCCCCTCTAC.